This T cell receptor beta chain was observed in a study of shared clonotypes between healthy human individuals. Study as a whole: CD4 naive and CD4 memory each took three plates per donor, while CD8 naive took two and CD8 memory one.

Running of the assay took place at deep level. Sequencing was performed with immunoSEQ multiplex PCR; in TCRdb, only in-frame clones are kept and a portion is missing. The sample has 550,000 to 850,000 clones, 72% seen once. Comments on this clone: Its antigen is still unknown. Other DNA sequences in this sample translate to the same CDR3.

Notes on the study in general: Shared clonotypes: approximately 5% naive CD4, around 3.7% naive CD8, about 2.5% memory CD4, under 0.5% memory CD8.

Splitting the CD4+ cells yielded a CD45RA+ naive subset and a CD45RA-negative memory subset. Sequenced material: memory CD4+ T cells sorted from blood. Subset indicated: CD45RA-negative fraction. The TCR was taken from a woman aged 25 to 39 in good health.

Here the CDR3 DNA reads TGCAGCGTTGAAGAGAACTATGGCTACACCTTC. This sequence encodes CSVEENYGYTF. This chain joins TRBV29-1 and TRBJ1-2, with D uncertain. Trimming shortened V by 0 bases and J by 2 bases, and 1 base separated the two germline ends. Germline-derived CDR1 and CDR2 are SQVTM and ANQGSEA. The CDR3 is 11 amino acids.